This TCR beta chain was identified in a study of vaccination and CD4 T cells after COVID-19. Study overall: The peptides that stimulated the cells were overlapping spike peptides from SARS-CoV-2, HCoV-NL63, HCoV-OC43 and HCoV-229E. A CEFX pool, an HIV-1 Nef pool, or else no peptide went into the control cultures.

Researchers used the Oncomine TCR Beta short-read assay to sequence DNA from cultured CD4+ T cells. MiXCR, applied by TCRdb to the PCR reads, yields one record per CDR3 protein. The sample holds about 22,000 distinct CDR3 sequences; 30% to 40% are singletons and the top ten take just under 30%. Note on this clonotype: No antigen is known for it.

Documented time point: late sampling 161 to 241 days after vaccination in a few convalescent patients. The treatment denotes: approximately 10-day PBMC culture with coronavirus spike peptide pools or control peptides (ViraFEST assay). First, ViraFEST expanded antigen-specific T cells with peptide pools, and next it sequenced the TCRs. The CDR3 loop spans 14 amino acids. Germline CDR1 DFQATT, CDR2 SNEGSKA (reference sequence). V dropped 3 bases and J dropped 3 bases, with 14 bases sitting between them. Sequences were derived from CD4+ T cells from blood, cultured in vitro, sampled about 7 months after SARS-CoV-2 vaccination. The receptor's source is a human donor who had recovered from COVID-19. The chain couples TRBV20-1 to TRBJ1-2; no clear D gene. This CDR3 is CSASATNRYYGYTF. CDR3 coding DNA: TGCAGTGCTAGCGCCACGAACAGATACTATGGCTACACCTTC.